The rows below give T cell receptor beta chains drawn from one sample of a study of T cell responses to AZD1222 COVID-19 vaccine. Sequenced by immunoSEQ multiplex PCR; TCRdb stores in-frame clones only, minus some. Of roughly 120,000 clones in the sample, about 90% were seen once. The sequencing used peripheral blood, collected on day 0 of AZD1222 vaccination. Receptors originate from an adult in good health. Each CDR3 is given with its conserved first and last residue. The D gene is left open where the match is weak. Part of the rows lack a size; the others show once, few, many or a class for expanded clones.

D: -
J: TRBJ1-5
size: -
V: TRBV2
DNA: TGTGCCAGCAGTGAATTGGGGGGCAATCAGCCCCAGCATTTT
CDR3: CASSELGGNQPQHF

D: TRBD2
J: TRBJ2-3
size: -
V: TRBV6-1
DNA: TGTGCCAGCAGTGAACTAGCGGGAGAGTCAGATACGCAGTATTTT
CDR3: CASSELAGESDTQYF

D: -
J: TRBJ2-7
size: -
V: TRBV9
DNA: TGTGCCAGCAGCCCGCGGGGCTATGACTACGAGCAGTACTTC
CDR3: CASSPRGYDYEQYF

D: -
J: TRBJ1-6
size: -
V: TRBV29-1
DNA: TGCAGCGTTATGGCGGACGGGACCCATAATTCACCCCTCCACTTT
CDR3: CSVMADGTHNSPLHF

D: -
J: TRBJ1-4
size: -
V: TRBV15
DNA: TGTGCCACCAGCAGAGATCGGGGAGCAACTAATGAAAAACTGTTTTTT
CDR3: CATSRDRGATNEKLFF

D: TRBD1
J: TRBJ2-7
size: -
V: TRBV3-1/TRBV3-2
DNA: TGTGCCAGCAGCCAAGAAAGCTCGGGCAGGGGGTTGGACGAGCAGTACTTC
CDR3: CASSQESSGRGLDEQYF

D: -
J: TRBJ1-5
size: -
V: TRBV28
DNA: TGTGCCAGCAGTCAACGCAATCAGCCCCAGCATTTT
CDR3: CASSQRNQPQHF

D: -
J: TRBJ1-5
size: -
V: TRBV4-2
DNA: TGTGCCAGCAGCCAATACCTTGGTCAGCCCCAGCATTTT
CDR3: CASSQYLGQPQHF

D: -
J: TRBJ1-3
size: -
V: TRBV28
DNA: TGTGCCAGCAGTTTCACCCGAGCTGGAAACACCATATATTTT
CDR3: CASSFTRAGNTIYF

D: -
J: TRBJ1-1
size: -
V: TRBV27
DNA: TGTGCCAGCAGTTTATCGGGCCGCGCTGAAGCTTTCTTT
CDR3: CASSLSGRAEAFF

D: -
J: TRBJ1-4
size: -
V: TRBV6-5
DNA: TGTGCCAGCAGTTACTCGACACAGATTAATGAAAAACTGTTTTTT
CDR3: CASSYSTQINEKLFF

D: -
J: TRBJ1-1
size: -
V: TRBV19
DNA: TGTGCCAGTAGCCCTAATTATCAGAATTTGGGCACTGAAGCTTTCTTT
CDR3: CASSPNYQNLGTEAFF

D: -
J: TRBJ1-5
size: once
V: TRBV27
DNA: TGTGCCAGCAGCCCCTCACCGGGTAAGGGCAATCAGCCCCAGCATTTT
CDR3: CASSPSPGKGNQPQHF

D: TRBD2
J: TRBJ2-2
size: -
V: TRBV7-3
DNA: TGTGCCAGCAGCCAGACTAGCGGGAGCGTCGGGGAGCTGTTTTTT
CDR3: CASSQTSGSVGELFF

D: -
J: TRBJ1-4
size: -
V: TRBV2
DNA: TGTGCCAGCAGTGAAGGCAGCCCCTCCAATGAAAAACTGTTTTTT
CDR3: CASSEGSPSNEKLFF

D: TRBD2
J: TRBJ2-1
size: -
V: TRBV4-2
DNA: TGTGCCAGCAGCCAAGATGGCACGGGGGGGCCTTACAATGAGCAGTTCTTC
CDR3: CASSQDGTGGPYNEQFF

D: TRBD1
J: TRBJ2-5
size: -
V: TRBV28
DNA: TGTGCCAGCAGTTTATCGGACAGGGGGCGACGGGAGACCCAGTACTTC
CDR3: CASSLSDRGRRETQYF

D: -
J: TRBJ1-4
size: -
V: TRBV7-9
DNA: TGTGCCAGCAGCTTAGGAGGGCCAGTTACTAATGAAAAACTGTTTTTT
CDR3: CASSLGGPVTNEKLFF

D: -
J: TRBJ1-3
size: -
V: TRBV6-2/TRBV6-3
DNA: TGTGCCAGCAGTCTCCTCGAGGGAAACACCATATATTTT
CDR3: CASSLLEGNTIYF

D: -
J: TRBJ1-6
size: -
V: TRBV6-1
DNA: TGTGCCAGCAGTGATAGAAGTAATTCACCCCTCCACTTT
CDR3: CASSDRSNSPLHF

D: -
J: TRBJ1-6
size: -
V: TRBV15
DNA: TGTGCCACCAGCAACGCCCCGGACCCCTATTCACCCCTCCACTTT
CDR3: CATSNAPDPYSPLHF

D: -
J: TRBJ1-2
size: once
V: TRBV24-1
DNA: TGTGCCACCAGTGATTTCGGGGGGCGAAGTGGCTACACCTTC
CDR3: CATSDFGGRSGYTF

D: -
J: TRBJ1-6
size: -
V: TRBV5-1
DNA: TGCGCCAGCAGCATCCGGGGCTCGAGCTCCTATAATTCACCCCTCCACTTT
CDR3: CASSIRGSSSYNSPLHF

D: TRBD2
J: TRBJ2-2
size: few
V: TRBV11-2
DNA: TGTGCCAGCAGACGGGGACTAGCGGTAGGAACCGGGGAGCTGTTTTTT
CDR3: CASRRGLAVGTGELFF

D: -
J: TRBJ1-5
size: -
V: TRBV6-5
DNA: TGTGCCAGCAGTTACGGATTAAATGGTCAGCCCCAGCATTTT
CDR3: CASSYGLNGQPQHF

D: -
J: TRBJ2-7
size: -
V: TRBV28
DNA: TGTGCCAGCAGTTTACCCCTACAGGGTGGCGAGCAGTACTTC
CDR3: CASSLPLQGGEQYF

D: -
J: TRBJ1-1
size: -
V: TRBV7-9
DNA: TGTGCCAGCAGCCTTAGTCTTGAAGCTTTCTTT
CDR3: CASSLSLEAFF

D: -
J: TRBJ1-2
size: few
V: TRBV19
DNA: TGTGCCAGTAGATCCGCTTTTTTTGGCTATGGCTACACCTTC
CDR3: CASRSAFFGYGYTF

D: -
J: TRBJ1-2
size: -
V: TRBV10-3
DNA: TGTGCCACGGGACACGGCTATGGCTACACCTTC
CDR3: CATGHGYGYTF

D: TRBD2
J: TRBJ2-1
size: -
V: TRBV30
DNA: TGTGCCTGGACTTTCCCTGGAGCGGGAGCCTACAATGAGCAGTTCTTC
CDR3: CAWTFPGAGAYNEQFF

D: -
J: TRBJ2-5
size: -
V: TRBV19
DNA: TGTGCCAGTAGGGACAGAGAGACCCAGTACTTC
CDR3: CASRDRETQYF

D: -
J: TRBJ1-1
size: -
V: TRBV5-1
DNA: TGCGCCAGCAGAAAGAGGAGGAACACTGAAGCTTTCTTT
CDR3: CASRKRRNTEAFF

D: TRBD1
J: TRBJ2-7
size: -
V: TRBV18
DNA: TGTGCCAGCTCACTAACAGGGGATTCATCCTACGAGCAGTACTTC
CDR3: CASSLTGDSSYEQYF

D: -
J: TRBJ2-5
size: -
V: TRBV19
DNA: TGTGCCAGTAGTATCTACCCGACTCTCCCAGAGACCCAGTACTTC
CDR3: CASSIYPTLPETQYF

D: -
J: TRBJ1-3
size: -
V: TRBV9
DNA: TGTGCCAGCAGCGTAGCTCGGTCCTCTGGAAACACCATATATTTT
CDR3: CASSVARSSGNTIYF

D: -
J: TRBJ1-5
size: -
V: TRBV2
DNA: TGTGCCAGCAGTGCCGGCAATCAGCCCCAGCATTTT
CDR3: CASSAGNQPQHF

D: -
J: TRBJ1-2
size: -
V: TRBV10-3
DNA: TGTGCCACCCCCGGAGAGGGGAACTATGGCTACACCTTC
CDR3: CATPGEGNYGYTF

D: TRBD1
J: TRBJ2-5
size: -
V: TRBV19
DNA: TGTGCCAGTAGTAACCGGACAGGGTACTATCAGACCCAGTACTTC
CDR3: CASSNRTGYYQTQYF

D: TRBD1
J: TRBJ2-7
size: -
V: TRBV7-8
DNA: TGTGCCAGCAGGGATTTCCGGGACAGAGACTACGAGCAGTACTTC
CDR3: CASRDFRDRDYEQYF